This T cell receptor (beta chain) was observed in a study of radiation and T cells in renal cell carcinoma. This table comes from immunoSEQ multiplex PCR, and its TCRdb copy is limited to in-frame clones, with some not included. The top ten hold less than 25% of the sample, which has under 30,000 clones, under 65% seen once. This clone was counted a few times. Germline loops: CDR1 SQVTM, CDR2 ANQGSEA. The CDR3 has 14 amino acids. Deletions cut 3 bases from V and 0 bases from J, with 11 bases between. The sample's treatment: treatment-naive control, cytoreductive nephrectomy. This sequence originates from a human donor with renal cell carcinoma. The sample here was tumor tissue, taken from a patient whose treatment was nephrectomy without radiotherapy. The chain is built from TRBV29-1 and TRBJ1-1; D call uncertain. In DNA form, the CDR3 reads TGCAGCGTTGACTTATCATCGATGAACACTGAAGCTTTCTTT. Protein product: CSVDLSSMNTEAFF.